The following is a TCR beta chain sequence with its context. Its antigen is currently unknown. The data are from a study of shared clonotypes between healthy human individuals. Method: immunoSEQ multiplex PCR; TCRdb's copy keeps in-frame clones and lacks some. The table shows 2 million to 2.5 million clones, with 90% to 97% occurring only once. This CDR3 comprises 14 residues. V was clipped by 0 bases and J by 6 bases, with 13 bases between them. CDR1 SGHDT and CDR2 YYEEEE come from the germline V gene. General study results and limits: Among donors, sharing of clonotypes was expected to be affected by sequencing depth. As a rule, naive subsets had a larger estimated richness than memory subsets. Sharing across a few donors was seen in approximately 5.2% of naive CD4 clonotypes.

Sequences were obtained from naive CD4+ T cells sorted from blood. Documented subset: CD45RA+ positively selected. The J gene is TRBJ2-7, the V gene TRBV5-6; D uncertain. This clonotype was sampled from a young man in good health. The CDR3 loop reads CASSLGRSRGEQYF. In DNA form, the CDR3 reads TGTGCCAGCAGCTTGGGACGTTCGAGAGGCGAGCAGTACTTC.